This entry concerns a single T cell receptor beta chain. Its specificity is not known. This entry is derived from a study of cytomegalovirus exposure and HLA in healthy donors. The study, taken as a whole, reports: Highly shared variants forming one cluster were likely a sequencing artifact.

The PCR was carried out with 60 Vbeta primers and 13 Jbeta primers. Clones were read by immunoSEQ multiplex PCR, and TCRdb kept only the in-frame ones, dropping some. There are 110,000 to 150,000 clones in the sample; 76% occur only once, and approximately 4% lies in the top ten. With V trimmed by 4 bases and J by 1 base, 4 bases remained unmatched. Germline V gene data show CDR1 as SGHNT and CDR2 as YYREEE (reference sequence). CDR3 length: 14 residues. This TCR was recovered from a man aged 18 to 30 in good health and CMV-seronegative. Material for sequencing was PBMCs. The rearrangement uses TRBV5-4 and TRBJ2-5, with 7 bases identical to TRBD1. DNA for the CDR3: TGTGCCAGCAGCCAAAACAGGGGCCAAGAGACCCAGTACTTC. Amino acids: CASSQNRGQETQYF.